Following are 21 T cell receptor beta chains from one sample sequenced in a study of blood T cell repertoires in COVID-19. TCRdb keeps only in-frame clones here, not all; method: immunoSEQ multiplex PCR. The repertoire holds about 120,000 clones, 70% to 75% seen once, with more than 5% in the top ten. Sequencing was performed on peripheral blood. The receptor source for this set is a man aged 55 to 69 with acute or convalescent COVID-19.

This clone was detected only a few times. Other DNA sequences within the sample encode an identical CDR3. This chain connects TRBV12-3 or TRBV12-4 to TRBJ1-5, with no clear D. The CDR3 runs 13 residues. Trimming cost V 2 bases and J 4 bases, with 6 bases left between them. The CDR3 reads CASSLTDNQPQHF. CDR3 in DNA: TGTGCCAGCAGTTTAACAGATAATCAGCCCCAGCATTTT.

The J gene is TRBJ1-1, the V gene TRBV27; 10 bases align to TRBD1. Per the germline V gene, CDR1 is MNHEY and CDR2 is SMNVEV (reference sequence). Germline trimming cut 6 bases from V and 4 bases from J; bases unmatched to any gene: 5. This CDR3 has 14 amino acids. The CDR3 loop is CASRRQGAITEAFF. The CDR3 region has the DNA TGTGCCAGCAGGAGACAGGGGGCAATCACTGAAGCTTTCTTT.

The chain uses TRBV11-2 and TRBJ1-2; 7 nucleotides line up with TRBD1. From germline, CDR1 is SGHAT and CDR2 FQNNGV. The CDR3 extends over 14 amino acids. Trimming cost V 5 bases and J 4 bases; bases outside gene matches: 7. The CDR3 DNA reads TGTGCCAGCAGCCCCGGGACAGCGATCTATGGCTACACCTTC. It yields the protein CASSPGTAIYGYTF.

This clone was observed a few times. The rearrangement joins TRBV27 to TRBJ1-2; 11 nucleotides match TRBD1. Losses at the gene ends were 5 bases for V and 8 bases for J; bases not matched to a gene: 7. This CDR3 is built from 14 residues. Germline values: CDR1 MNHEY, CDR2 SMNVEV (reference sequence). For the CDR3, the DNA is TGTGCCAGCAGTCGTGGACAGGGGGCGGGAGGCTACACCTTC. Translation gives CASSRGQGAGGYTF.

V is TRBV6-5 and J is TRBJ1-3; maybe TRBD1 (6 bases). The CDR3 loop spans 15 amino acids. Germline CDR1 and CDR2: MNHEY and SVGAGI. V shed 8 bases and J shed 5 bases, with 19 bases lying between them. The DNA for the CDR3 is TGTGCCAGCGTCCTCTACAGGGCTGATCGAAACACCATATATTTT. Translated: CASVLYRADRNTIYF.

There are many counts of this clone. The chain links TRBV7-8 to TRBJ2-7; D is unresolved. The germline V gene encodes CDR1 SGHVS and CDR2 FQNEAQ. The V and J ends lost 5 bases and 0 bases respectively, with 17 bases between them. This CDR3 has 16 amino acids. The CDR3 DNA reads as TGTGCCAGCAGCGCTGATCGACTGACGAGCTCCTACGAGCAGTACTTC. It codes for CASSADRLTSSYEQYF. The complete variable domain, with remaining parts taken from reference TRBV7-8 and TRBJ2-7, reads GAGVSQSPRYKVAKRGQDVALRCDPISGHVSLFWYQQALGQGPEFLTYFQNEAQLDKSGLPSDRFFAERPEGSVSTLKIQRTQQEDSAVYLCASSADRLTSSYEQYFGPGTRLTVT.

For this clone: A much larger clone lies a single base off, so this may be a read error. The chain links TRBV7-9 to TRBJ1-1; D unclear. V lost 3 bases to trimming and J lost 0 bases, with 5 bases between them. The CDR3 loop spans 13 amino acids. Germline loops: CDR1 SEHNR, CDR2 FQNEAQ (reference sequence). The CDR3 is CASSLVVNTEAFF. CDR3 DNA: TGTGCCAGCAGCTTGGTAGTGAACACTGAAGCTTTCTTT.

The chain has TRBV4-1 and TRBJ2-1, with 8 bases matching TRBD1. Germline trimming cut 1 base from V and 4 bases from J; bases unmatched to any gene: 9. The germline V gene encodes CDR1 MGHRA and CDR2 YSYEKL. The CDR3 runs 17 residues. CDR3 amino acids: CASSQGLGTGRYNEQFF. CDR3 nucleotide sequence: TGCGCCAGCAGCCAAGGCCTCGGGACAGGCAGGTACAATGAGCAGTTCTTC.

This clone appeared a few times. CDR3 sequence: CASSLQDYGYTF. The CDR3 nucleotides are TGTGCCAGCAGCTTACAGGACTATGGCTACACCTTC. The genes are TRBV7-9 and TRBJ1-2, with D hard to call. Germline CDR1 is SEHNR and CDR2 is FQNEAQ (reference sequence). V lost 2 bases, J lost 3 bases, and 4 bases lay in between. The CDR3 consists of 12 residues.

The rearrangement joins TRBV4-1 to TRBJ1-5, with D maybe TRBD1 (5 bases). The ends were cut back, 4 bases at V and 4 bases at J, with 8 bases in the middle. The CDR3 contains 13 residues. Per the germline V gene, CDR1 is MGHRA and CDR2 is YSYEKL. The CDR3 sequence: CASSPQENQPQHF. Here the CDR3 DNA reads TGCGCCAGCAGCCCACAGGAAAATCAGCCCCAGCATTTT.

CDR3 in DNA: TGTGCCAGCAGCTTGTCAGGGGCTAATTATCAGCCCCAGCATTTT. Translating it yields CASSLSGANYQPQHF. The genes are TRBV5-8 and TRBJ1-5; the D gene is possibly TRBD1 (6 bases). V was cut by 1 base and J by 5 bases, with 13 bases left in between. Germline V lookup: CDR1 SGHTS, CDR2 YDEGEE. This CDR3 has 15 residues.

About this clone: Given a much more abundant clone one base away, this may be a read error. At the DNA level, this CDR3 is encoded by other sequences in the same sample as well. The V call is TRBV12-5, the J call TRBJ2-2, with 8 bases identical to TRBD2. There are 18 residues in the CDR3. The germline CDR1 and CDR2 sequences are LGHNT and FRNRAP. Trimming at V came to 3 bases and at J to 2 bases, leaving 11 bases not matched to a gene. CDR3 coding DNA: TGTGCTAGTGGTTTACAGTGGAGCGGGGGCCGAAACACCGGGGAGCTGTTTTTT. Translated, it gives CASGLQWSGGRNTGELFF.

J is TRBJ2-3 and V is TRBV28; D is possibly TRBD1 (5 bases). The CDR3 length is 16 residues. V was pared by 5 bases and J by 4 bases, with 19 bases between. Looked up from germline, CDR1 is MDHEN and CDR2 is SYDVKM. The CDR3 loop reads CASSVLHGRVSDTQYF. DNA for the CDR3: TGTGCCAGCAGTGTCCTCCACGGCAGGGTTTCAGATACGCAGTATTTT.

The rearrangement joins TRBV5-6 to TRBJ2-1, with D unresolved. This CDR3 has 12 residues. With 1 base removed from V and 9 bases from J, the gap between germline ends came to 8 bases. The germline V gene encodes CDR1 SGHDT and CDR2 YYEEEE. The CDR3 region is CASSLSEAEQFF. For the CDR3, the DNA is TGTGCCAGCAGCTTGTCCGAAGCTGAGCAGTTCTTC.

The V and J genes are TRBV27 and TRBJ1-3; D unclear. The length of the CDR3 is 15 residues. Germline V gene lookup returns CDR1 MNHEY and CDR2 SMNVEV (reference sequence). V lost 5 bases to trimming and J lost 0 bases, with 11 bases between them. CDR3 sequence (DNA): TGTGCCAGCAGTCCCAGGAGGCCCTCTGGAAACACCATATATTTT. Translation: CASSPRRPSGNTIYF.

The J gene is TRBJ1-2, the V gene TRBV5-1; D possibly corresponds to TRBD1 (6 bases). Germline V gene sequence: CDR1 SGHRS, CDR2 YFSETQ. This CDR3 contains 15 residues. With 6 bases removed from V and 3 bases from J, the gap between germline ends came to 18 bases. The CDR3 sequence is CASKSQGKSDYGYTF. The CDR3 coding sequence is TGCGCCAGCAAGTCACAGGGTAAAAGCGACTATGGCTACACCTTC.

This chain links TRBV30 with TRBJ1-2; TRBD1 matches at 7 bases. This CDR3 has 14 amino acids. V lost 4 bases and J lost 7; bases outside the gene matches: 12. Germline values: CDR1 GTSNPN, CDR2 SVGIG (reference sequence). In DNA form, the CDR3 reads TGTGCCTGGACAGGGGACAGCCTTTCAGCTGGCTACACCTTC. Its protein product is CAWTGDSLSAGYTF. The full variable domain, completed using reference TRBV30 and TRBJ1-2, is SQTIHQWPATLVQPVGSPLSLECTVEGTSNPNLYWYRQAAGRGLQLLFYSVGIGQISSEVPQNLSASRPQDRQFILSSKKLLLSDSGFYLCAWTGDSLSAGYTFGSGTRLTVV.

The chain joins TRBV24-1 to TRBJ2-2; the match to TRBD2 covers 9 bases. The CDR3 runs to 16 residues. Per the germline V gene, CDR1 is KGHDR and CDR2 is SFDVKD. V lost 4 bases and J lost 7; bases outside the gene matches: 9. The CDR3 spells CATSDDSGRMIGELFF. Here the CDR3 DNA reads TGTGCCACCAGTGACGATAGCGGGAGAATGATCGGGGAGCTGTTTTTT.

This clone was detected only a few times. This chain joins TRBV28 and TRBJ1-5, with 10 bases matching TRBD1. The junction had 10 bases not matched to a gene; V was cut back by 6 bases and J by 2 bases. Germline CDR1 is MDHEN and CDR2 is SYDVKM. The CDR3 totals 17 residues. CDR3 sequence: CASRPTGGYRGNQPQHF. CDR3 nucleotide sequence: TGTGCCAGCAGGCCGACAGGGGGCTACAGGGGCAATCAGCCCCAGCATTTT.

The chain links TRBV7-2 to TRBJ1-1, with TRBD1 as a possible D gene (6 bases). The CDR3 is made up of 13 amino acids. The germline V gene encodes CDR1 SGHTA and CDR2 FQGNSA. CDR3: CALSGQTNTEAFF. The CDR3 nucleotides are TGTGCTCTATCGGGACAAACGAACACTGAAGCTTTCTTT.

Only one count was recorded for this clone. The V and J genes are TRBV12-5 and TRBJ1-5; TRBD1 might be the D (6 bases). Germline CDR1 reads LGHNT; CDR2 reads FRNRAP. This CDR3 has 15 residues. V gave up 7 bases and J gave up 3 bases, with 16 bases separating them. Here the CDR3 DNA reads TGTGCTAGTGCCGACTCCGGACAGCCCAATCAGCCCCAGCATTTT. This translates into CASADSGQPNQPQHF.